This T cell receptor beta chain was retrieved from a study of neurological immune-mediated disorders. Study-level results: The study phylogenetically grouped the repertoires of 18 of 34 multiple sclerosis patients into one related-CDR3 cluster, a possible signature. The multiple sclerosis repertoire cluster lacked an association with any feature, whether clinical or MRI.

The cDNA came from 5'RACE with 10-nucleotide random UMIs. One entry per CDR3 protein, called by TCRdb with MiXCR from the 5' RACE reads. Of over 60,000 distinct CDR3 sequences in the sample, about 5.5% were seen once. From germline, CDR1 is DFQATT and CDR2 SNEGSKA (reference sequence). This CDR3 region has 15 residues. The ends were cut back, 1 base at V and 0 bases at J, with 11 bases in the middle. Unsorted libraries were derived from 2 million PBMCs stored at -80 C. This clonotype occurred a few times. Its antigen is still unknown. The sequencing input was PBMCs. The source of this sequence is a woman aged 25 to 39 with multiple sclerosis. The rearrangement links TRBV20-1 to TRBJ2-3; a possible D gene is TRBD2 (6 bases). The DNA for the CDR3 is TGCAGTGCTAGAGGGCGTGGGGGGAGCACAGATACGCAGTATTTT. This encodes CSARGRGGSTDTQYF.